This is a list of T cell receptor beta chains from one sample in a study of T cell responses to AZD1222 COVID-19 vaccine. Using immunoSEQ multiplex PCR, the repertoire was profiled, and TCRdb retains in-frame clones only, with some absent. Counted here are some 150,000 clones, over 70% occurring once; the ten biggest clones make up roughly 10%. This material consisted of peripheral blood, taken 28 days after the second AZD1222 dose. The receptors come from an adult who received the AZD1222 COVID-19 vaccine. The CDR3 runs from the conserved cysteine through the conserved F or W. A D gene is named only where the DNA matches it firmly. The listing skips clone size in some rows; elsewhere it reads once, few, many or a size class.

v_gene	abundance	d_gene	j_gene	CDR3nt	CDR3aa
TRBV7-2	-	-	TRBJ1-5	TGTGCCAGCAGCTCCGGGATGAGCAATCAGCCCCAGCATTTT	CASSSGMSNQPQHF
TRBV15	-	TRBD2	TRBJ2-1	TGTGCCACCAGCAGAGCTAGCGGGAGGATGTACAATGAGCAGTTCTTC	CATSRASGRMYNEQFF
TRBV7-8	few	TRBD1	TRBJ2-7	TGTGCCAGCAGCCGAACCGGGACAGACATCTACGAGCAGTACTTC	CASSRTGTDIYEQYF
TRBV30	-	TRBD2	TRBJ2-1	TGTGCCTGGGGAGCGGGAGTCTACAATGAGCAGTTCTTC	CAWGAGVYNEQFF
TRBV29-1	-	-	TRBJ1-2	TGCAGCGTTGGCACACAGGGTTATGGCTACACCTTC	CSVGTQGYGYTF
TRBV6-5	-	-	TRBJ2-2	TGTGCCAGCAGTCCCCTCGGGGGCACCGGGGAGCTGTTTTTT	CASSPLGGTGELFF
TRBV9	-	TRBD2	TRBJ2-7	TGTGCCAGCAGCGTGTCCGCTAGCGGGTTCACCTACGAGCAGTACTTC	CASSVSASGFTYEQYF
TRBV19	-	-	TRBJ2-1	TGTGCCACCCAGAGGGACTTTATTAACAATGAGCAGTTCTTC	CATQRDFINNEQFF
TRBV29-1	few	-	TRBJ2-1	TGCAGCGTTGAAATAGCCTGGGGTGAGCAGTTCTTC	CSVEIAWGEQFF
TRBV5-4	once	-	TRBJ2-5	TGTGCCAGCAGCTCAAAGGGCAGGGGCCAAGAGACCCAGTACTTC	CASSSKGRGQETQYF
TRBV6-2/TRBV6-3	once	TRBD1	TRBJ1-5	TGTGCCAGCAGTTGGAGGACAGGGAGCCAGCCCCAGCATTTT	CASSWRTGSQPQHF
TRBV25-1	-	TRBD2	TRBJ2-7	TGTGCCAGCAGCCGTAGCGGGTCGGCTTGGTACGAGCAGTACTTC	CASSRSGSAWYEQYF
TRBV10-3	-	-	TRBJ1-3	TGTGCCATCAGTGAGGGACAGCTGTTGACCATATATTTT	CAISEGQLLTIYF
TRBV7-2	-	TRBD1	TRBJ2-1	TGTGCCAGCAGCTTAGCGAACAGGGGTATTGGGAATGAGCAGTTCTTC	CASSLANRGIGNEQFF
TRBV2	few	TRBD1	TRBJ2-3	TGTGCCAGCAGCGGGACAGGGGGCTCAGATACGCAGTATTTT	CASSGTGGSDTQYF
TRBV5-1	-	TRBD1	TRBJ1-6	TGCGCCAGCGGAATAGGGGGCGAAGATTCACCCCTCCACTTT	CASGIGGEDSPLHF
TRBV29-1	once	TRBD2	TRBJ2-1	TGCAGCGTTGAGGGGGGGACTAGCGGTTTCAATGAGCAGTTCTTC	CSVEGGTSGFNEQFF
TRBV18	-	-	TRBJ2-5	TGTGCCAGCTCAACCGGTGGTTTTTACCCCATTCCGGAGTACTTC	CASSTGGFYPIPEYF
TRBV19	-	-	TRBJ1-3	TGTGCCAGTAGGACCAGCTCTGGAAACACCATATATTTT	CASRTSSGNTIYF
TRBV7-8	once	TRBD1	TRBJ2-5	TGTGCCAGCAGCGCGCGCTTCAGGGGGCGCGAGGAGACCCAGTACTTC	CASSARFRGREETQYF
TRBV7-2	-	-	TRBJ2-5	TGTGCCAGCAGCGTTGGACTATCGATAAGGGAGACCCAGTACTTC	CASSVGLSIRETQYF
TRBV7-3	-	TRBD2	TRBJ2-2	TGTGCCAGCAGTACGGGAGGTTGGACCGGGGAGCTGTTTTTT	CASSTGGWTGELFF
TRBV29-1	once	TRBD1	TRBJ2-7	TGCAGCGTAAACACAGGGGTCTACGAGCAGTACTTC	CSVNTGVYEQYF
TRBV18	-	-	TRBJ2-1	TGTGCCAGCTCACCTCCTCCTCGTCAGAATGAGCAGTTCTTC	CASSPPPRQNEQFF
TRBV7-2	-	-	TRBJ2-6	TGTGCCAGCAGCCCCGTATCCTCTGGGGCCAACGTCCTGACTTTC	CASSPVSSGANVLTF
TRBV30	-	-	TRBJ2-3	TGTGCCTGGAGCCGCACAGATACGCAGTATTTT	CAWSRTDTQYF
TRBV7-2	few	-	TRBJ2-7	TGTGCCAGCAGCTATCGACAGGTCGGTACGGGCGAGCAGTACTTC	CASSYRQVGTGEQYF
TRBV19	-	TRBD1	TRBJ1-5	TGTGCCAGTAGGGAGAACAGGGGGCAAAGACAGCCCCAGCATTTT	CASRENRGQRQPQHF
TRBV12-5	-	-	TRBJ1-2	TGTGCTAGTGGTTTGGGGGTTAACTATGGCTACACCTTC	CASGLGVNYGYTF
TRBV2	-	-	TRBJ2-1	TGTGCCAGCAAGAGCCGGAATGAGCAGTTCTTC	CASKSRNEQFF
TRBV7-2	-	TRBD1	TRBJ1-6	TGTGCCAGCAGCCTCACGAGTAGGACAGGGGTTTCACCCCTCCACTTT	CASSLTSRTGVSPLHF
TRBV14	few	-	TRBJ2-7	TGTGCCAGCAGCCAAGAGGGATTCGGGTACGAGCAGTACTTC	CASSQEGFGYEQYF
TRBV9	-	-	TRBJ2-3	TGTGCCAGCGGAAGGGGGGGTAATCCAGATACGCAGTATTTT	CASGRGGNPDTQYF
TRBV11-2	-	-	TRBJ2-2	TGTGCCAGCAGAAGACTAAGGGAGACCGGGGAGCTGTTTTTT	CASRRLRETGELFF
TRBV5-1	once	-	TRBJ1-1	TGCGCCAGCGCGTCTTTTGGGGCGGCGAACACTGAAGCTTTCTTT	CASASFGAANTEAFF
TRBV18	-	-	TRBJ1-5	TGTGCCAGCTCACCTACAGGGTTTTGGCAGCCCCAGCATTTT	CASSPTGFWQPQHF
TRBV3-1/TRBV3-2	once	-	TRBJ2-5	TGTGCCAGCCGGGGAACTAGGCCCGGGGAGACCCAGTACTTC	CASRGTRPGETQYF